This T cell receptor beta chain was observed in a study of T-cell memory formation after mild COVID-19. This CDR3 contains 14 residues. Germline CDR1 and CDR2: DFQATT and SNEGSKA (reference sequence). Trimming pared 1 base from V and 5 bases from J, leaving 14 bases between. In this sample, this clonotype turned up a few times. No antigen is known for it. In TCRdb, the 5' RACE reads were re-called with MiXCR into one record per CDR3 protein. The repertoire includes approximately 65,000 distinct CDR3 sequences, around 17% of them detected once, and 25% to 35% sits in the top ten. Study-level findings and limits: Shrinking CD4+ clones were chiefly CM and EM; CD8+ ones were chiefly EMRA.

This sequence originates from an adult woman who had mild COVID-19 (a few samples of this study predate the infection). Cell type and time point are not known. Sequencing used PBMCs or a T cell subset sorted from them (not recorded which). V is TRBV20-1 and J is TRBJ2-5; D is unresolved. The CDR3 DNA is TGCAGTGCTAGAGGGGCCCCGGAAGTCGAGACCCAGTACTTC. Protein sequence: CSARGAPEVETQYF.